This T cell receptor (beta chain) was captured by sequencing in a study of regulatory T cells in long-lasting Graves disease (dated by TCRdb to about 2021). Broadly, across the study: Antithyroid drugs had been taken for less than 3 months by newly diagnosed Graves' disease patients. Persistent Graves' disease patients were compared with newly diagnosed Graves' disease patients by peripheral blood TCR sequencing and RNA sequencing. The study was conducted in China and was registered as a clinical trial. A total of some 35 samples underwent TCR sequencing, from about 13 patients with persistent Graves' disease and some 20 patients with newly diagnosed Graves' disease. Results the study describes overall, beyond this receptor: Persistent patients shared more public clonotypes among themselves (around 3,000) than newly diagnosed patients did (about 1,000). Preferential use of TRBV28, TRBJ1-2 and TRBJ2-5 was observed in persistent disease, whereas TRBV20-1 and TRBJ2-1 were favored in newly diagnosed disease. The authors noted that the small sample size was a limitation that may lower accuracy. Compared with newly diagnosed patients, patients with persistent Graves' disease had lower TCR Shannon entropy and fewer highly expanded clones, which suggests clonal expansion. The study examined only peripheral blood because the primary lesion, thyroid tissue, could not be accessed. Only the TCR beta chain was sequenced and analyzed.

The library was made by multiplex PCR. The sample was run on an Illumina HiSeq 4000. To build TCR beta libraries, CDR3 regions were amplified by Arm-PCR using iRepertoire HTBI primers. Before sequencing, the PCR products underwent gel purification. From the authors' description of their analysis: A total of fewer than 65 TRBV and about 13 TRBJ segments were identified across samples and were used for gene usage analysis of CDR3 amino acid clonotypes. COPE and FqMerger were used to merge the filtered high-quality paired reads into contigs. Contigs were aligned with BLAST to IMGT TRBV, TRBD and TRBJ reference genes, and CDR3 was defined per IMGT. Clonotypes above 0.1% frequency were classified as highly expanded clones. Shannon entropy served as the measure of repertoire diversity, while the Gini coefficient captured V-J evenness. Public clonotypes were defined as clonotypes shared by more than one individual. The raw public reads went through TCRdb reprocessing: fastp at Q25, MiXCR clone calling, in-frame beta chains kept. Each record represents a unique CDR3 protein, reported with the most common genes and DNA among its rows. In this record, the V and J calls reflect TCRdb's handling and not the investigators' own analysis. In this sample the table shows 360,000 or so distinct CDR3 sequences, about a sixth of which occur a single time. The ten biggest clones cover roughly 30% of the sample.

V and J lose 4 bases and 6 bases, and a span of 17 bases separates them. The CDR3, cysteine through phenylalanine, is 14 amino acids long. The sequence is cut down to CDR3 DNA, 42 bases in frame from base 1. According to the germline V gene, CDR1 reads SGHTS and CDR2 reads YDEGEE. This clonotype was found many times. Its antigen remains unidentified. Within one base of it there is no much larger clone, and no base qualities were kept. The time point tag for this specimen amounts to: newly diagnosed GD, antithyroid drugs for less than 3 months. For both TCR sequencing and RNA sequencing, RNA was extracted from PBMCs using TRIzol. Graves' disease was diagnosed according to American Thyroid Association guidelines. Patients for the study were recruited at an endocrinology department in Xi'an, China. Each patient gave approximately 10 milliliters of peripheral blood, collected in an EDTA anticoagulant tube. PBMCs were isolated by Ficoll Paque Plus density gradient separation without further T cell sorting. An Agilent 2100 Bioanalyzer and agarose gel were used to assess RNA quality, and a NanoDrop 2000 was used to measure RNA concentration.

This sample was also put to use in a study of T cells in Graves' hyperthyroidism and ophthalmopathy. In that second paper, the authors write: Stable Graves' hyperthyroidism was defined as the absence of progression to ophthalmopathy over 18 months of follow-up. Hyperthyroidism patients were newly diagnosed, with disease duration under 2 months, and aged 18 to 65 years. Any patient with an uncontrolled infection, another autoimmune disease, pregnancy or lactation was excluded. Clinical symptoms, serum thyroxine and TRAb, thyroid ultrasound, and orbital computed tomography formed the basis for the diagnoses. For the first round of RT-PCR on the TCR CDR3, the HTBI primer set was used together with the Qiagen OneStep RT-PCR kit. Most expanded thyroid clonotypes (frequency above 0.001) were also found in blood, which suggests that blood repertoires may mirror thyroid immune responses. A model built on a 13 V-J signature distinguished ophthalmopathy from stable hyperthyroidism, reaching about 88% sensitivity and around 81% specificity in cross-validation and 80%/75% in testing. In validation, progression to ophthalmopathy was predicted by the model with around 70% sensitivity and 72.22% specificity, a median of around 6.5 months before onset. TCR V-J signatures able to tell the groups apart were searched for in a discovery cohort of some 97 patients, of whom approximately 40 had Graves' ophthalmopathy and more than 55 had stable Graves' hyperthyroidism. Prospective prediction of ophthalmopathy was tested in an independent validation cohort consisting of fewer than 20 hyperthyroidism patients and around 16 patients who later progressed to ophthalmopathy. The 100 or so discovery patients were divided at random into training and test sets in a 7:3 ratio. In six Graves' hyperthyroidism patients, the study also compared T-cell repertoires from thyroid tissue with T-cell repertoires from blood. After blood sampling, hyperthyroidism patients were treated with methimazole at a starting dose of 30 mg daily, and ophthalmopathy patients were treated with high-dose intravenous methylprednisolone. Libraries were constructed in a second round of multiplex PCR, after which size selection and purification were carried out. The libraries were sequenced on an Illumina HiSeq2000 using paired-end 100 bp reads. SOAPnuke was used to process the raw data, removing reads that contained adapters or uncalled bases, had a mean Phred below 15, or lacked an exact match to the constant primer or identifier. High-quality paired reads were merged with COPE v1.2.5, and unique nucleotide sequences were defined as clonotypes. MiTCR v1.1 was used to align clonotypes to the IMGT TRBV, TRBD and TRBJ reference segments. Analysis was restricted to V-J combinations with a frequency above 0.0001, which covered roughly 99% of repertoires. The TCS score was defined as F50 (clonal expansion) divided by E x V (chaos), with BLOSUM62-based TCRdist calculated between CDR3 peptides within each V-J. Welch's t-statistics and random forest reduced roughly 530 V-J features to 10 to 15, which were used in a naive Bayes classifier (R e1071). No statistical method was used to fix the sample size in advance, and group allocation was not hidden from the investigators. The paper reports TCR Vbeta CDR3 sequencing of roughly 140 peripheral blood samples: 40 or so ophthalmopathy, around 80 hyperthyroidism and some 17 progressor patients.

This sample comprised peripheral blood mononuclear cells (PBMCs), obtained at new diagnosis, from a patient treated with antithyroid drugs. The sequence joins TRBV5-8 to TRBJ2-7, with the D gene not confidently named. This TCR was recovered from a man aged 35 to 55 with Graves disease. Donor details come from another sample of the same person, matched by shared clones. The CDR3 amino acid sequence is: CASSPGPSHGEQYF. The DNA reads TGTGCCAGCAGCCCAGGACCGTCCCATGGCGAGCAGTACTTC.